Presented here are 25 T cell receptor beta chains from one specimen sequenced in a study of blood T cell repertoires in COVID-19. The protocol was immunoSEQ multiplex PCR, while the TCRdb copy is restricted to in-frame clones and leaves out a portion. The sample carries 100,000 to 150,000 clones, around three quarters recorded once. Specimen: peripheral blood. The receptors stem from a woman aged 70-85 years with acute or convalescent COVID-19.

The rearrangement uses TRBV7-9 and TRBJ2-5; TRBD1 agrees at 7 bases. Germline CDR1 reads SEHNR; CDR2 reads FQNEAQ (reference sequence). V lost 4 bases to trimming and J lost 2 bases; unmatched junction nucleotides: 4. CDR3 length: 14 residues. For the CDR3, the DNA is TGTGCCAGCAGCTCCTTGACAGGGCAAGAGACCCAGTACTTC. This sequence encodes CASSSLTGQETQYF.

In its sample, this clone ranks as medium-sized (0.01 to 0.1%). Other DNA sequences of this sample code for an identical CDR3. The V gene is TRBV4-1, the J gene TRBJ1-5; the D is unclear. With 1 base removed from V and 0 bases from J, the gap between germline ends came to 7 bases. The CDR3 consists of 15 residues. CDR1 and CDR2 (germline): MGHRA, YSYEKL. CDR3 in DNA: TGCGCCAGCAGCCAAGTGCCAGGTAGCAATCAGCCCCAGCATTTT. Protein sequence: CASSQVPGSNQPQHF.

CDR3 bases: TGTGCCTGGAGTGTCGGAGACAGTAACACAGATACGCAGTATTTT. It is translated as CAWSVGDSNTDTQYF. This chain uses TRBV30 with TRBJ2-3, with D tentatively TRBD1 (5 bases). Deletions cut 0 bases from V and 2 bases from J, with 12 bases between. CDR1 is GTSNPN and CDR2 is SVGIG in the germline V gene (reference sequence). The CDR3 has 15 residues.

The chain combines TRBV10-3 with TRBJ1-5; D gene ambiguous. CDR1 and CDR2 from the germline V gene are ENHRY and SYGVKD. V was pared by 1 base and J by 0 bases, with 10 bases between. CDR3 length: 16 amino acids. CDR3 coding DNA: TGTGCCATCAGTGAGTTGGCGGCCTATAGCAATCAGCCCCAGCATTTT. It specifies CAISELAAYSNQPQHF.

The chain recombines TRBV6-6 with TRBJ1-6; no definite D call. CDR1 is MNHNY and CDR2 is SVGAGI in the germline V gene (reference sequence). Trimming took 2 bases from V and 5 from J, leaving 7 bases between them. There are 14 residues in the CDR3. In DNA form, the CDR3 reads TGTGCCAGCAGTTACAGAACTAATAATTCACCCCTCCACTTT. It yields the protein CASSYRTNNSPLHF.

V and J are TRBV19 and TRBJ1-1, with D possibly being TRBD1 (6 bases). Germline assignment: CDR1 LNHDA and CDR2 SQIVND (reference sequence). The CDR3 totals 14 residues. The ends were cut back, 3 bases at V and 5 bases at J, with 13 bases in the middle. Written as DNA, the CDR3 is TGTGCCAGTAGTATCCCGGGACAAGGGACTGAAGCTTTCTTT. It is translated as CASSIPGQGTEAFF.

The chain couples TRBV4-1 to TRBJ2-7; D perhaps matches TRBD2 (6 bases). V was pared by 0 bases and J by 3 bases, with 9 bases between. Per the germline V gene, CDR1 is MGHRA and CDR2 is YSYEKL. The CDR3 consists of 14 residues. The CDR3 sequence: CASSQEGTYYEQYF. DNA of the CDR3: TGCGCCAGCAGCCAAGAGGGGACTTACTACGAGCAGTACTTC.

CDR3 region: CASSISGLAGGSYNEQFF. The CDR3 DNA follows: TGTGCCAGTAGTATTTCGGGACTAGCGGGAGGATCGTACAATGAGCAGTTCTTC. This chain links TRBV19 with TRBJ2-1; 15 bases are shared with TRBD2. Germline CDR1 is LNHDA and CDR2 is SQIVND (reference sequence). The CDR3 covers 18 residues. The trim removed 3 bases at V and 4 bases at J, leaving 7 bases unmatched.

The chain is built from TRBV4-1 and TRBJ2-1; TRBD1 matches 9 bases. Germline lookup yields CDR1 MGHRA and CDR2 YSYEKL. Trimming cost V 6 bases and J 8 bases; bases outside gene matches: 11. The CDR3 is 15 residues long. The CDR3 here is CASSLRDRASDEQFF. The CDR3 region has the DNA TGCGCCAGCAGTCTCCGGGACAGGGCGAGCGATGAGCAGTTCTTC.

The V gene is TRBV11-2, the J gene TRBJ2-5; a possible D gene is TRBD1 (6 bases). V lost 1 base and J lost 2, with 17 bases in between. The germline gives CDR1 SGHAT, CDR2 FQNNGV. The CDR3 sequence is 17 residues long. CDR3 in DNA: TGTGCCAGCAGCTTAGCACTCTCAGGGGTAGGGCAAGAGACCCAGTACTTC. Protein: CASSLALSGVGQETQYF.

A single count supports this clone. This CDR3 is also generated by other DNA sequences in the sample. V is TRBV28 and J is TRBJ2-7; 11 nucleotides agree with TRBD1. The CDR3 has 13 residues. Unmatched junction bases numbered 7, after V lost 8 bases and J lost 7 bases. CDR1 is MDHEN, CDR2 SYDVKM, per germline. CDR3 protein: CASSGQGGYEQYF. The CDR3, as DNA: TGTGCCAGCTCGGGACAGGGGGGCTATGAGCAGTACTTC.

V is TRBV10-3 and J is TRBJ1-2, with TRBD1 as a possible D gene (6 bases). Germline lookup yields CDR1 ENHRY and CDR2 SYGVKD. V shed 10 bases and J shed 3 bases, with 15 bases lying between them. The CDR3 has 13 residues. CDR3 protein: CATHREGDYGYTF. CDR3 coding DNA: TGTGCCACTCACAGGGAAGGGGACTATGGCTACACCTTC.

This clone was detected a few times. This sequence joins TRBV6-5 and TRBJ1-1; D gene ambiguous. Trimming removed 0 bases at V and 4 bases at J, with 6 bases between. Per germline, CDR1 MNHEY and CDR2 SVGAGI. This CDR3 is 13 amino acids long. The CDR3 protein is CASSYSIGTEAFF. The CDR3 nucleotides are TGTGCCAGCAGTTACTCGATCGGCACTGAAGCTTTCTTT.

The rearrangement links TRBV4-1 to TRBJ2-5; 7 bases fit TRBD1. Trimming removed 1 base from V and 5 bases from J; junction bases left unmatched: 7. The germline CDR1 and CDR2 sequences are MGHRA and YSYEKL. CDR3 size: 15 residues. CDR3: CASSQGTTGKETQYF. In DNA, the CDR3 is TGCGCCAGCAGCCAAGGAACGACAGGGAAGGAGACCCAGTACTTC.

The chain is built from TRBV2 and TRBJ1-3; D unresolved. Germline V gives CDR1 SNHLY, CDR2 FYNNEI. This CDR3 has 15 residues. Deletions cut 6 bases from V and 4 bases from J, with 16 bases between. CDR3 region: CASRADLTLGNTIYF. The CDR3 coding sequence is TGTGCCAGCAGAGCGGACCTAACGTTAGGAAACACCATATATTTT.

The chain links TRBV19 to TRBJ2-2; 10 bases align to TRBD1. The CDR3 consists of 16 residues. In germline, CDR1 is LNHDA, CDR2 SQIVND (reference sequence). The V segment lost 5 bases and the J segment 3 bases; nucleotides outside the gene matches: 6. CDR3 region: CASSGWTGGYTGELFF. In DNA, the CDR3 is TGTGCCAGTAGTGGATGGACAGGGGGGTACACCGGGGAGCTGTTTTTT.

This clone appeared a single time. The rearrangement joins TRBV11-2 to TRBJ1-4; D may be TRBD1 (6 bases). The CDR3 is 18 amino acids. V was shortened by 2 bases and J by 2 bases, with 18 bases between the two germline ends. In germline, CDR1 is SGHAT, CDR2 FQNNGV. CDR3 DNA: TGTGCCAGCAGCTTAAAAGGACAGCCTATGTGGACTAATGAAAAACTGTTTTTT. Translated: CASSLKGQPMWTNEKLFF.

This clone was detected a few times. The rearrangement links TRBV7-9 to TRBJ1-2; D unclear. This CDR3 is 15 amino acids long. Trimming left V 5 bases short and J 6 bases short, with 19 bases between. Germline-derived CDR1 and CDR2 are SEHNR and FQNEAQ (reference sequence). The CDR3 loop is CASSTSGSSRNGYTF. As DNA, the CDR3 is TGTGCCAGCAGCACATCAGGCAGTTCCCGGAATGGCTACACCTTC.

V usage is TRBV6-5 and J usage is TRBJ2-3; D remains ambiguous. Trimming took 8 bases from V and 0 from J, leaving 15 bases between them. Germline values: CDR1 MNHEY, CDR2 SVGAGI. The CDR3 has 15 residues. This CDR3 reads CASGQMGASTDTQYF. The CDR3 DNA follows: TGTGCCAGCGGCCAAATGGGCGCTAGCACAGATACGCAGTATTTT.

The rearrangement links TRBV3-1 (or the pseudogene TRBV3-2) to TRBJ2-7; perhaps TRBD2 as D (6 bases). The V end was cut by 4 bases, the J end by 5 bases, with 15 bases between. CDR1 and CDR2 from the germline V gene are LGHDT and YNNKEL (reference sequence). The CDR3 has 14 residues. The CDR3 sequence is CASSPIMGGNEQYF. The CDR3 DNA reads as TGTGCCAGCAGCCCCATCATGGGAGGAAACGAGCAGTACTTC.

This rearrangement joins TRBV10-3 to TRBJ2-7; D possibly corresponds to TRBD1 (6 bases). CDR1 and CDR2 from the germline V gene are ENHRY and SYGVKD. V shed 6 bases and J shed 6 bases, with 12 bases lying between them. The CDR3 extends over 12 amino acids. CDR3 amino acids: CAIRTDSSEQYF. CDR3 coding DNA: TGTGCCATCAGGACGGACAGTAGCGAGCAGTACTTC.

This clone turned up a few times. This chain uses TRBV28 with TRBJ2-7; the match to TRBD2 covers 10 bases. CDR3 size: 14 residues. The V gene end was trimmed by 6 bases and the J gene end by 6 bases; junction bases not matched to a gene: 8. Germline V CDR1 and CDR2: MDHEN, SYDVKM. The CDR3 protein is CASREREGLREQYF. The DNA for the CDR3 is TGTGCCAGCAGGGAGCGGGAGGGCCTTCGCGAGCAGTACTTC.

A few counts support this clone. The CDR3 sequence is CASSIGGVIGSYTF. The CDR3 DNA follows: TGTGCCAGTAGTATTGGGGGCGTAATTGGGAGCTACACCTTC. This rearrangement joins TRBV19 to TRBJ1-2, with D perhaps matching TRBD1 (6 bases). Germline CDR1 and CDR2: LNHDA and SQIVND (reference sequence). CDR3 length: 14 residues. The germline V and J ends were trimmed by 3 bases and 9 bases, with 17 bases remaining between them.

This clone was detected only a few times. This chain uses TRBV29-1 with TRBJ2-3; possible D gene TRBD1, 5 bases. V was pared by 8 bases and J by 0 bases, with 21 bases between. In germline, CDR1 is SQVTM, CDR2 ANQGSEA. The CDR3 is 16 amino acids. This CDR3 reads CSSLAYQGTSTDTQYF. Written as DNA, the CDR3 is TGCAGCTCGCTCGCCTACCAGGGCACTAGCACAGATACGCAGTATTTT.

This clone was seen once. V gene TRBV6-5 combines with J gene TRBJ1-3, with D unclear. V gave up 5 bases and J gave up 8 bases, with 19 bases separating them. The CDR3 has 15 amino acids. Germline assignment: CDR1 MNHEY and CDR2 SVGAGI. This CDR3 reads CASSPNTRVSDTIYF. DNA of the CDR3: TGTGCCAGCAGTCCCAACACCCGGGTCAGCGACACCATATATTTT.